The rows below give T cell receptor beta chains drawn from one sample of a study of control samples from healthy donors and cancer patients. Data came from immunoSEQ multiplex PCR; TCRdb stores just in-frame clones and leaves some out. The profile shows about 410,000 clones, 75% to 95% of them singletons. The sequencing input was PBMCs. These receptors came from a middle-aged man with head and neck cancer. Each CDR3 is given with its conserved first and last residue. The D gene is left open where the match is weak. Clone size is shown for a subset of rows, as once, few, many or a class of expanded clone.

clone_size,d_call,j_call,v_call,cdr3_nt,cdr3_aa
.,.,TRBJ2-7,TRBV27,TGTGCCAGCAGTATCCTAGGGACAGCTGGGGAGGACGAGCAGTACTTC,CASSILGTAGEDEQYF
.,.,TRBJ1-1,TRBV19,TGTGCCAGTAGTGACAGTGCCAACACTGAAGCTTTCTTT,CASSDSANTEAFF
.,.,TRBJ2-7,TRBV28,TGTGCCAGCAGTTCAGGGTCAATCGGGGGGTACTTC,CASSSGSIGGYF
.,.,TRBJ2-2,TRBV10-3,TGTGCCTCCACAGAATGGGACACCGGGGAGCTGTTTTTT,CASTEWDTGELFF
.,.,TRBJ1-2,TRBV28,TGTGCCAGCAGTTCCCTCGCTGCCTCTAACTATGGCTACACCTTC,CASSSLAASNYGYTF
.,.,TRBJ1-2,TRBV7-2,TGTGCCAGCAGCTTAGGGGGAAGTCGGAACTATGGCTACACCTTC,CASSLGGSRNYGYTF
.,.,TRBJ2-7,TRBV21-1,TGTGCCAGCAGTTGTTCCTACGAGCAGTACTTC,CASSCSYEQYF
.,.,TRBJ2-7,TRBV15,TGTGCCACCAGCAGTTATACCGGGACATACTCCTACGAGCAGTACTTC,CATSSYTGTYSYEQYF
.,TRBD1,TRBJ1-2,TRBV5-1,TGCGCCAGCAGCGAGGGAGGGGGCGCCTATGGCTACACCTTC,CASSEGGGAYGYTF
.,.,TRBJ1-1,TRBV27,TGTGCCAGCAGTTTTGAGGGCGTCAGGAACACTGAAGCTTTCTTT,CASSFEGVRNTEAFF
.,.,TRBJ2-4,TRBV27,TGTACAGCGGGTCTAGCCAAAAACATTCAGTACTTC,CTAGLAKNIQYF
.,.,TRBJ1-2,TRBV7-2,TGTGCCAGCAGCTTAGCGCTTTCCAATGGCTACACCTTC,CASSLALSNGYTF
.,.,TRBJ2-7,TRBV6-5,TGTGCCAGCAGTTACTCGGGCAGCCGCTCCCCCTACGAGCAGTACTTC,CASSYSGSRSPYEQYF
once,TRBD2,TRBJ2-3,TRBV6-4,TGTGCCAGCAGTGACACTCTAGCGGGAGGACCCGATACGCAGTATTTT,CASSDTLAGGPDTQYF
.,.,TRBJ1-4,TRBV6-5,TGTGCCAGCAGTCCCCCGGGGGGGACAAGTGAAAAACTGTTTTTT,CASSPPGGTSEKLFF
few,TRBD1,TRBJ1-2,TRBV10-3,TGTGCCATCACCGTGGACGGGACAGGGATTGGCTACACCTTC,CAITVDGTGIGYTF
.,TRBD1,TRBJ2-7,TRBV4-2,TGTGCCAGCAGCTCCGGGACAGGGATCGACGAGCAGTACTTC,CASSSGTGIDEQYF
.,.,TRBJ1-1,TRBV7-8,TGTGCCAGCAGCCGGAGTGACACTGAAGCTTTCTTT,CASSRSDTEAFF
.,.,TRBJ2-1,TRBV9,TGTGCCAGCAGCCCACAGGGAAGGAGGGGTTACAATGAGCAGTTCTTC,CASSPQGRRGYNEQFF
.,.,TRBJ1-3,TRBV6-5,TGTGCCAGCTATCCGGGGGCCCCCTCTGGAAACACCATATATTTT,CASYPGAPSGNTIYF
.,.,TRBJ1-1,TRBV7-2,TGTGCCAGCAGCACCCCGGTCCCGGGCACTGAAGCTTTCTTT,CASSTPVPGTEAFF
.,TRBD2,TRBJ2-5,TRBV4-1,TGCGCCAGCAGCCAATACCTCCACCAAAGCCTAGCGGGCGGGTACCAAGAGACCCAGTACTTC,CASSQYLHQSLAGGYQETQYF
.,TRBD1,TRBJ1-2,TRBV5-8,TGTGCCAGCGGCCCACACGACAGGGTGTCTGGCTACACCTTC,CASGPHDRVSGYTF
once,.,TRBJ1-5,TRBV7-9,TGTGCCAGCAGCTTAGTCTCAGATAATCAGCCCCAGCATTTT,CASSLVSDNQPQHF
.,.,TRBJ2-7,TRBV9,TGTGCCAGCAGCGTAACTGCCCAGGGCCTCTCGTACTTC,CASSVTAQGLSYF
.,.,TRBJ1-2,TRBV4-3,TGCGCCAGCAGCCAAGACCCCCGAGGGGGGCCACACTATGGCTACACCTTC,CASSQDPRGGPHYGYTF
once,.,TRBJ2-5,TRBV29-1,TGCAGCGTTGCAGGTTTGGCGGAGACCCAGTACTTC,CSVAGLAETQYF
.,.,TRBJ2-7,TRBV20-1,TGCAGTGCACATAGCTCCTACGAGCAGTACTTC,CSAHSSYEQYF
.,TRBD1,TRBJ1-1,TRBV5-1,TGCGCCAGCAGCTTCCGAGGACAGGGCAGCACTGAAGCTTTCTTT,CASSFRGQGSTEAFF
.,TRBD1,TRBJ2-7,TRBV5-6,TGTGCCAGCAGCTCGTTACAGGGGTCTCCCTACGAGCAGTACTTC,CASSSLQGSPYEQYF
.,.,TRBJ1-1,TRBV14,TGTGCCAGCAGCCAAGTCGGTTTAGGGCGAAGCACTGAAGCTTTCTTT,CASSQVGLGRSTEAFF
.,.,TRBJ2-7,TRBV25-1,TGTGCCAGCAGTGAATTCCGGGGGGCGGCCTACGAGCAGTACTTC,CASSEFRGAAYEQYF
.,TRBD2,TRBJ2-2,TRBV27,TGTGCCAGCAGTTCCTCGGGACTAGCGGGAATAGTGGACACCGGGGAGCTGTTTTTT,CASSSSGLAGIVDTGELFF
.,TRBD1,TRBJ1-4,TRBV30,TGTGCCTGGAGTAACAGGGGCGGTGAAAAACTGTTTTTT,CAWSNRGGEKLFF
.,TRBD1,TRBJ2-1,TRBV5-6,TGTGCCAGCAGCAGACAGGGGGCGAGGAATGAGCAGTTCTTC,CASSRQGARNEQFF
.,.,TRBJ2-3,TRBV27,TGTGCCAGCAGTCTACCCACCGACGGGAGAGTAGGAGATACGCAGTATTTT,CASSLPTDGRVGDTQYF
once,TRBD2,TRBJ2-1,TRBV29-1,TGCAGCGTTGGGGTGCTAGCGGGGGGCCTTCAGCAGTTCTTC,CSVGVLAGGLQQFF
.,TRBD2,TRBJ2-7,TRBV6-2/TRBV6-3,TGTGCCAGCAGTTACTTGAGGAGCGGGGATAGCTCCTACGAGCAGTACTTC,CASSYLRSGDSSYEQYF
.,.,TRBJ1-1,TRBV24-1,TGTGCCACCAGTGCCCCCGGAGACACTGAAGCTTTCTTT,CATSAPGDTEAFF
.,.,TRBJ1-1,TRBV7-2,TGTGCCAGCAGCCCCAGATCTAGGGACTCTGAAGCTTTCTTT,CASSPRSRDSEAFF
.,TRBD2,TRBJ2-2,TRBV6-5,TGTGCCAGCAGTTACATGAGGGTAGCGGGGGGCGGGGAGCTGTTTTTT,CASSYMRVAGGGELFF
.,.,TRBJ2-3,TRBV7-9,TGTGCCAGCAACTTTGGTGATACGCAGTATTTT,CASNFGDTQYF
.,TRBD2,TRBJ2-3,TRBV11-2,TGTGCCAGCAGCTTCACGGGAGGGAGCACAGATACGCAGTATTTT,CASSFTGGSTDTQYF
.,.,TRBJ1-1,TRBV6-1,TGTGCCAGCAGTGATCGGTCAGGCGCAGGGATCGGGGGCACTGAAGCTTTCTTT,CASSDRSGAGIGGTEAFF
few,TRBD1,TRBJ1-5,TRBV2,TGTGCCAGCAGTACTACAGGGGGCGCTTTTCAGCCCCAGCATTTT,CASSTTGGAFQPQHF
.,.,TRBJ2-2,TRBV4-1,TGCGCCAGCAGCCAATCAAAGGGAACCGGGGAGCTGTTTTTT,CASSQSKGTGELFF